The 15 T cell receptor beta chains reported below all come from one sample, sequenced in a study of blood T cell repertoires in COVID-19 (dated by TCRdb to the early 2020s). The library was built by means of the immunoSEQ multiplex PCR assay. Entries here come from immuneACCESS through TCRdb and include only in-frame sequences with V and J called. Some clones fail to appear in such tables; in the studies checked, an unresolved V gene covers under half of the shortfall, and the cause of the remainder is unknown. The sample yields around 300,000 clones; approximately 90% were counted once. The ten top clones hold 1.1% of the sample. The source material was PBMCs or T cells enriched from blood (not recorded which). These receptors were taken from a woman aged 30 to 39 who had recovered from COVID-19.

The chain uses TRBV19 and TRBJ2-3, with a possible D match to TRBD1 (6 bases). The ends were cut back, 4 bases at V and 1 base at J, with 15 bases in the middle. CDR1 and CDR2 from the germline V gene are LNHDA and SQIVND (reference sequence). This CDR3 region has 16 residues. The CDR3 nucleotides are TGTGCCAGTAGTACGCTCCGACAGGTGGGCACAGATACGCAGTATTTT. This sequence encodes CASSTLRQVGTDTQYF.

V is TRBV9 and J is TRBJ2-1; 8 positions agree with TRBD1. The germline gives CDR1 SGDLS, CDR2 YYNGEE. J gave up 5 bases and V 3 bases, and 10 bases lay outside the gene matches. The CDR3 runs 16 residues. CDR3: CASSATGTGLNNEQFF. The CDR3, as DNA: TGTGCCAGCAGCGCAACCGGGACAGGCCTCAACAATGAGCAGTTCTTC. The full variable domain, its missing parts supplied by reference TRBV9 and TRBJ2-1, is DSGVTQTPKHLITATGQRVTLRCSPRSGDLSVYWYQQSLDQGLQFLIQYYNGEERAKGNILERFSAQQFPDLHSELNLSSLELGDSALYFCASSATGTGLNNEQFFGPGTRLTVL.

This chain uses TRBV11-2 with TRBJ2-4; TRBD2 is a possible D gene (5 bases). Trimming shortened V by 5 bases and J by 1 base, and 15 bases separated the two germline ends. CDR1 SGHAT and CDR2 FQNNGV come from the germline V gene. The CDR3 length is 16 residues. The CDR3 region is CASSVGGEVAKNIQYF. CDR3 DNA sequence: TGTGCCAGCAGCGTTGGAGGAGAGGTGGCCAAAAACATTCAGTACTTC.

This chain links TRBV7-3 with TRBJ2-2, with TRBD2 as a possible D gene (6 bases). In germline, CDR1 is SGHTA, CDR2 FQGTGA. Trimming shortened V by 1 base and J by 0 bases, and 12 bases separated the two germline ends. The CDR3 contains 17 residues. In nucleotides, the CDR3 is TGTGCCAGCAGCTTAAGTGGGCTAGCGCCGAACACCGGGGAGCTGTTTTTT. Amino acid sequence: CASSLSGLAPNTGELFF.

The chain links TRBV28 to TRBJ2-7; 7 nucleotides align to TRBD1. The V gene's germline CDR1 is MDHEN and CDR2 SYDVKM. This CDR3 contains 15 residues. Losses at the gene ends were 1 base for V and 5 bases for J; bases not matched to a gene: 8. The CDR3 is CASSLFDRDVHEQYF. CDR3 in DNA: TGTGCCAGCAGTTTATTCGACAGGGATGTCCACGAGCAGTACTTC.

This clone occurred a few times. The CDR3 sequence: CASTSGVNTEAFF. The CDR3 bases are TGTGCCAGCACTTCAGGGGTGAACACTGAAGCTTTCTTT. The chain combines TRBV2 with TRBJ1-1, with D possibly being TRBD1 (6 bases). CDR3 length equals 13 residues. Looked up from germline, CDR1 is SNHLY and CDR2 is FYNNEI. V lost 7 bases and J 0 bases, leaving 9 bases between the germline ends.

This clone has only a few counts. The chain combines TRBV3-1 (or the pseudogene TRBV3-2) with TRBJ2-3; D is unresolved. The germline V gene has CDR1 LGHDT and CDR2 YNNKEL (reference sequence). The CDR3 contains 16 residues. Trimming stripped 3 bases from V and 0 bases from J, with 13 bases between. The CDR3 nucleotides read TGTGCCAGCAGCCATAATAGCCGTGCTAGCACAGATACGCAGTATTTT. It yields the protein CASSHNSRASTDTQYF.

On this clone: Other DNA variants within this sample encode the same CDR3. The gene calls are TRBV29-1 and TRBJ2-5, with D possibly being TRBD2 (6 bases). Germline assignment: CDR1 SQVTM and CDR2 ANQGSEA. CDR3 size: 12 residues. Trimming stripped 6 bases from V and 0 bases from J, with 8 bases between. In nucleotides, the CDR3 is TGCAGCGTAAGGGACTACCAAGAGACCCAGTACTTC. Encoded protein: CSVRDYQETQYF.

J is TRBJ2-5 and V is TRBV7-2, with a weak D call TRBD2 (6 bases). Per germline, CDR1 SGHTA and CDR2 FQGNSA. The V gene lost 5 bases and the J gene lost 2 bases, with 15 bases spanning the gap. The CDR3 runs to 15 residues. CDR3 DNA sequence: TGTGCCAGCAGCCCCGAGGGACTTAGACAAGAGACCCAGTACTTC. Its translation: CASSPEGLRQETQYF.

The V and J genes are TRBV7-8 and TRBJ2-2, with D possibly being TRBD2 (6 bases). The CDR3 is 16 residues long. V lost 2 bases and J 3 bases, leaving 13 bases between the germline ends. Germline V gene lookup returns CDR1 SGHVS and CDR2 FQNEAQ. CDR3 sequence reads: CASSLYSSDYTGELFF. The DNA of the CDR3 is TGTGCCAGCAGCTTATATTCTAGCGACTACACCGGGGAGCTGTTTTTT.

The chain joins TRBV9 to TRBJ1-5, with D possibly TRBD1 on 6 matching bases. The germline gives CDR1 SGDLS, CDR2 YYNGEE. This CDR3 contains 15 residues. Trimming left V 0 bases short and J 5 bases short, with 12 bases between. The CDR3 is CASSVGSKGDQPQHF. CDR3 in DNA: TGTGCCAGCAGCGTAGGTTCTAAGGGGGATCAGCCCCAGCATTTT.

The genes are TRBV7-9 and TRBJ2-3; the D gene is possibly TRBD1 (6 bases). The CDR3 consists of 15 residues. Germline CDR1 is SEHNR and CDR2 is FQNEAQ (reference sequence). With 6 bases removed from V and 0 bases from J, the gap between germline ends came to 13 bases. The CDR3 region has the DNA TGTGCCAGCAGGTCAGGGGTTGCTAGCACAGATACGCAGTATTTT. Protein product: CASRSGVASTDTQYF.

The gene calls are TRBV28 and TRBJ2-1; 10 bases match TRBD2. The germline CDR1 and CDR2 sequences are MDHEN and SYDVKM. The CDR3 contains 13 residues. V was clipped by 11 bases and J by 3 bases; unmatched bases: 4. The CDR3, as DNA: TGTGCCGGCCGGACTAGCGGCTACAATGAGCAGTTCTTC. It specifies CAGRTSGYNEQFF.

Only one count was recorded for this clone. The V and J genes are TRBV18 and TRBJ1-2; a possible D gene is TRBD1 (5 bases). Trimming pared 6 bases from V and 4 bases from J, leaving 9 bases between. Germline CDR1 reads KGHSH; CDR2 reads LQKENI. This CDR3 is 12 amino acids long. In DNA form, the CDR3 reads TGTGCCAGCTCTGGTGACAGCTATGGCTACACCTTC. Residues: CASSGDSYGYTF.

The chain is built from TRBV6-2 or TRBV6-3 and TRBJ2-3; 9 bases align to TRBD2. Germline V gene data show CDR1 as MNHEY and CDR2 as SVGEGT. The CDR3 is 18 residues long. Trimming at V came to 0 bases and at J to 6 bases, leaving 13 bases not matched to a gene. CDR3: CASSYSTARAGGTDTQYF. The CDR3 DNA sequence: TGTGCCAGCAGTTACTCGACTGCCCGAGCGGGAGGAACTGATACGCAGTATTTT.